This entry features one T cell receptor (beta chain) sequence. The antigen is undetermined. TCRdb passed the 5' RACE reads through MiXCR, listing each CDR3 protein once. The sample consists of about 110,000 distinct CDR3 sequences, about 12% of them appearing once. The record originates from a study of early T cells in non-severe SARS-CoV-2 infection. Study findings and constraints: Lookups in VDJdb leaned toward anti-spike CD8 responses and missed private and CD4 specificities.

Sequencing was carried out using whole blood. The TCR sequence derives from an adult who was a healthcare worker with PCR-confirmed SARS-CoV-2 infection or an uninfected control (not recorded which).

The CDR3 nucleotides are TGTGCCAGCAGCTTTCTTCTTTTCTACGAGCAGTACTTC. It translates to CASSFLLFYEQYF. This sequence joins TRBV11-2 and TRBJ2-7; no clear D. V was shortened by 3 bases and J by 3 bases, with 9 bases between the two germline ends. Germline V gene lookup returns CDR1 SGHAT and CDR2 FQNNGV. This CDR3 is built from 13 residues.